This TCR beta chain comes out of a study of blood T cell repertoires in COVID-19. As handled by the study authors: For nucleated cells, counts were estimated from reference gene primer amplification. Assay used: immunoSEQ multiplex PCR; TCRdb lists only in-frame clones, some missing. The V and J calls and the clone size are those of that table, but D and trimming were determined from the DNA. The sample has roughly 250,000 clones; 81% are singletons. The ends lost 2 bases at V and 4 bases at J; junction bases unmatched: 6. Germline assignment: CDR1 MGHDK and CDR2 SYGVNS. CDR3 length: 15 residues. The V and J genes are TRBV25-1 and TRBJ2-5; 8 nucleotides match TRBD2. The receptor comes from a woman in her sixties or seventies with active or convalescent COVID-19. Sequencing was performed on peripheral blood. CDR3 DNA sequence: TGTGCCAGCAGTGAAGCGCGGGGGGAAGGAGAGACCCAGTACTTC. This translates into CASSEARGEGETQYF.